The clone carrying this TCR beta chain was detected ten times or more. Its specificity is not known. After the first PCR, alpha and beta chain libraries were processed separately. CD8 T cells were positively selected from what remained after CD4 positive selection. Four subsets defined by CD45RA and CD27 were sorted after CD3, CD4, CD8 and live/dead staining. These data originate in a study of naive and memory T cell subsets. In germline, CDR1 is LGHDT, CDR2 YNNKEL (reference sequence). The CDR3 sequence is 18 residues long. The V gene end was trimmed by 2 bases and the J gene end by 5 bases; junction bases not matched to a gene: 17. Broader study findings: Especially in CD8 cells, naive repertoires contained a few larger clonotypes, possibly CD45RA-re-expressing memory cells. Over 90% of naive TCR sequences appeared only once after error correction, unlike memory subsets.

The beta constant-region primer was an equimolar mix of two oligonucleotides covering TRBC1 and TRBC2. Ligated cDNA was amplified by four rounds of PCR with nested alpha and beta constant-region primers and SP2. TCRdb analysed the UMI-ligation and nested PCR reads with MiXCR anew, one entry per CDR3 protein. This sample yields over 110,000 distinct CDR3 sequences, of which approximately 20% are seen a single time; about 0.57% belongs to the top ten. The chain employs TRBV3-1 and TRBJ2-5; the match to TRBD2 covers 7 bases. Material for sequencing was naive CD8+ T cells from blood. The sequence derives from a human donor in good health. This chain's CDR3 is CASSQLFIMTSSGETQYF. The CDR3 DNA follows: TGTGCCAGCAGCCAACTATTTATAATGACTAGCTCCGGTGAGACCCAGTACTTC.